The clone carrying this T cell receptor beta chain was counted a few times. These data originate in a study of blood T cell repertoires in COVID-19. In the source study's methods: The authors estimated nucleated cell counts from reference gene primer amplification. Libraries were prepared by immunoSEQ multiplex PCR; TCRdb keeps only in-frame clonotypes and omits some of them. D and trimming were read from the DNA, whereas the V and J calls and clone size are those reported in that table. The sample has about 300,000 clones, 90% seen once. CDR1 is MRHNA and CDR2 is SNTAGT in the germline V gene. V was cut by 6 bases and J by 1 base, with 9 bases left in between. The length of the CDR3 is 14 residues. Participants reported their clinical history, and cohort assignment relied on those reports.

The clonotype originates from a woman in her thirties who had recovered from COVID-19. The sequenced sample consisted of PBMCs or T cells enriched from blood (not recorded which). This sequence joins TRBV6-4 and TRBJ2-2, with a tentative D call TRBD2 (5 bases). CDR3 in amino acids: CASRRERNTGELFF. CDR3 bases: TGTGCCAGCAGGAGGGAGCGGAACACCGGGGAGCTGTTTTTT.